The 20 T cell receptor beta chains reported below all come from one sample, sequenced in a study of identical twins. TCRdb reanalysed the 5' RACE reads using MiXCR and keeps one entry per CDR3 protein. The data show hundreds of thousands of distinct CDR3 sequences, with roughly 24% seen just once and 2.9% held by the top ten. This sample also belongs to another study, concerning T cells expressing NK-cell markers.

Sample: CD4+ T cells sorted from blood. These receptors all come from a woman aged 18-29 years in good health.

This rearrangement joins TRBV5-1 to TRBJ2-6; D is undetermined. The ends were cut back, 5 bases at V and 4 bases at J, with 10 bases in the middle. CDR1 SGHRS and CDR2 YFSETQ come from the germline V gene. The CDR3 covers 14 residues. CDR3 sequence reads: CASSQDAGANVLTF. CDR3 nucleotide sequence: TGCGCCAGCAGTCAAGACGCAGGGGCCAACGTCCTGACTTTC.

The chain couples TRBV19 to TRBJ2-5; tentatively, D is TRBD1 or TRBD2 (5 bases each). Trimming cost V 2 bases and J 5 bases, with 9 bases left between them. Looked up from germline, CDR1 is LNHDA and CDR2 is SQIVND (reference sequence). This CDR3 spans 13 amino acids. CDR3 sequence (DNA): TGTGCCAGTAGTATAACGGGGCGGGAGACCCAGTACTTC. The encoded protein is CASSITGRETQYF.

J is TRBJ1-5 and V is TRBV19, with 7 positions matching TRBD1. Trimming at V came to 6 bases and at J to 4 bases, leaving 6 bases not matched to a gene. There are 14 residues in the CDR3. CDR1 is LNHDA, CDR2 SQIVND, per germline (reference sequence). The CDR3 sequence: CASRAGQYNQPQHF. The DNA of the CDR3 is TGTGCCAGTAGAGCGGGACAGTATAATCAGCCCCAGCATTTT.

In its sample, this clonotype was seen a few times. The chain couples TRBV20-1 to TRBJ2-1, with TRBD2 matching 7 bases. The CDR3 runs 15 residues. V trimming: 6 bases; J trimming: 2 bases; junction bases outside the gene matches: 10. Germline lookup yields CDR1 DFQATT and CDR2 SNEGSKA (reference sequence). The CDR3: CSALTSPGTYNEQFF. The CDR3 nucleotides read TGCAGTGCCCTGACTAGCCCAGGCACCTACAATGAGCAGTTCTTC.

CDR3 loop: CSARDSSGSIEQFF. CDR3 coding DNA: TGCAGTGCTAGAGACTCGTCCGGGAGTATCGAGCAGTTCTTC. The chain links TRBV20-1 to TRBJ2-1, with D tentatively TRBD2 (6 bases). The ends were cut back, 0 bases at V and 10 bases at J, with 16 bases in the middle. Germline V gene lookup returns CDR1 DFQATT and CDR2 SNEGSKA (reference sequence). The CDR3 has 14 residues.

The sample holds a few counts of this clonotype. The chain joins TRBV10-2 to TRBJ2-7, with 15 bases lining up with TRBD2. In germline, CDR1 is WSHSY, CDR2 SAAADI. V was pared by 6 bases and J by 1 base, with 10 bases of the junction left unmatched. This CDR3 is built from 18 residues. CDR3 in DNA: TGCGCCAGCAGGGGAGGACTAGCGGGAGGGCCTAAGTCCTACGAGCAGTACTTC. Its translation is CASRGGLAGGPKSYEQYF.

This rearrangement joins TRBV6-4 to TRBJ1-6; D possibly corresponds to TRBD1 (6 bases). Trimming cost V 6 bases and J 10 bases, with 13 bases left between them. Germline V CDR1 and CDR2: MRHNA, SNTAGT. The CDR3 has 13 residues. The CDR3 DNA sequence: TGTGCCAGCAGATCACAGGGTGGGTCACCCCTCCACTTT. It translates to CASRSQGGSPLHF.

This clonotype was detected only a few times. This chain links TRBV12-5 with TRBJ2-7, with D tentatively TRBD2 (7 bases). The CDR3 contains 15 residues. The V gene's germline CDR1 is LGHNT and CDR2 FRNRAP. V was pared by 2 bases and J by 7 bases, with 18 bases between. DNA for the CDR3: TGTGCTAGTGGTTTGATGGGAGGGGGGTTTGGTGAGCAGTACTTC. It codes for CASGLMGGGFGEQYF.

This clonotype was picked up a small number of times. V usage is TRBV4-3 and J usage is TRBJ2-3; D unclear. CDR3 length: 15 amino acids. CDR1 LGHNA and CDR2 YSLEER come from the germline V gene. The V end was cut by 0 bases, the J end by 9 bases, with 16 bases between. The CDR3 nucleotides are TGCGCCAGCAGCCAAGATCTAACCCCCTCTAACACGCAGTATTTT. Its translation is CASSQDLTPSNTQYF.

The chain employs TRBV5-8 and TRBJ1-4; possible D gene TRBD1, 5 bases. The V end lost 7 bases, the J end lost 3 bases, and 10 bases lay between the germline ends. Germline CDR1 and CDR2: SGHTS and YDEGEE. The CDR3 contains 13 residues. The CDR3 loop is CASGRVANEKLFF. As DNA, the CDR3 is TGTGCCAGCGGCAGGGTCGCTAATGAAAAACTGTTTTTT.

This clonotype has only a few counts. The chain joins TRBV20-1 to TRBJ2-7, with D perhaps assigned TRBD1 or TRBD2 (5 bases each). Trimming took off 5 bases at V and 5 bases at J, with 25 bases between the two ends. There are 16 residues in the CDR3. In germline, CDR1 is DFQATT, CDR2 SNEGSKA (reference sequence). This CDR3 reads CSAPKLPGRQAHEQYF. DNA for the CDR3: TGCAGTGCTCCCAAACTCCCGGGACGGCAAGCCCACGAGCAGTACTTC.

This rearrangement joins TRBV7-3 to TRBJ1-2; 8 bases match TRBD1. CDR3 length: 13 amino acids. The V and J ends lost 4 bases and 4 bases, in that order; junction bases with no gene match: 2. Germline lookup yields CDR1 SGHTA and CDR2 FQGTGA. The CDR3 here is CASSSDRGYGYTF. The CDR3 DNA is TGTGCCAGCAGCTCCGACAGGGGCTATGGCTACACCTTC.

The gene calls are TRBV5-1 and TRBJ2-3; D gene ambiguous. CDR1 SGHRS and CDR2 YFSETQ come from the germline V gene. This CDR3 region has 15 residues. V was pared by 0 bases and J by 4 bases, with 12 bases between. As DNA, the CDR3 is TGCGCCAGCAGCTTGGATGTGGGCCCCTCAGATACGCAGTATTTT. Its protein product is CASSLDVGPSDTQYF. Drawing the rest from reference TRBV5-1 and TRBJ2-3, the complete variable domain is KAGVTQTPRYLIKTRGQQVTLSCSPISGHRSVSWYQQTPGQGLQFLFEYFSETQRNKGNFPGRFSGRQFSNSRSEMNVSTLELGDSALYLCASSLDVGPSDTQYFGPGTRLTVL.

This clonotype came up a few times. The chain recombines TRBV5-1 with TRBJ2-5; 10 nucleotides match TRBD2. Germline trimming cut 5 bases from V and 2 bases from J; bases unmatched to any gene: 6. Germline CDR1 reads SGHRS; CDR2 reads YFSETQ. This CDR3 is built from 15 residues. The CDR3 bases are TGCGCCAGCAGGGGCCCAGCGGGGGGGCAAGAGACCCAGTACTTC. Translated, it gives CASRGPAGGQETQYF.

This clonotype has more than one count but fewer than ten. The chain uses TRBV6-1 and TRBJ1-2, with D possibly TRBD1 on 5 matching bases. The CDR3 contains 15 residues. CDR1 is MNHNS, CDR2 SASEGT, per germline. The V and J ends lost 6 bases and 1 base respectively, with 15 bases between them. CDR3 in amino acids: CASSRDRYLNYGYTF. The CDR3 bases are TGTGCCAGCAGCCGGGACCGCTACCTTAACTATGGCTACACCTTC.

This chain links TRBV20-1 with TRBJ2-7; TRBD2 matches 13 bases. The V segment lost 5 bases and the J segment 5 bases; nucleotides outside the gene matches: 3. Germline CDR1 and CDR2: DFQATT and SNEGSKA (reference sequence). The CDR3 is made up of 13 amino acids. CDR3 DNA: TGCAGTGCTCAACTAGCGGGAGGGCACGAGCAGTACTTC. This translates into CSAQLAGGHEQYF.

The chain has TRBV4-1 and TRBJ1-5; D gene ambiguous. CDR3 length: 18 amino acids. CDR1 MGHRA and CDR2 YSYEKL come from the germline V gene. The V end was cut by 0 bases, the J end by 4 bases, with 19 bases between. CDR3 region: CASSQDVRFVQPNQPQHF. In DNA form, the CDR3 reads TGCGCCAGCAGCCAAGATGTTAGGTTCGTACAGCCGAATCAGCCCCAGCATTTT.

The CDR3, as DNA: TGCAGTGCTCATCGACTTAGCGGGGGGGCAGTCAATGAGCAGTTCTTC. Its translation: CSAHRLSGGAVNEQFF. The V gene is TRBV20-1, the J gene TRBJ2-1; 11 bases are a match to TRBD2. Germline V gene lookup returns CDR1 DFQATT and CDR2 SNEGSKA (reference sequence). V shed 5 bases and J 6 bases; nucleotides not matched to a gene: 12. This CDR3 comprises 16 residues.

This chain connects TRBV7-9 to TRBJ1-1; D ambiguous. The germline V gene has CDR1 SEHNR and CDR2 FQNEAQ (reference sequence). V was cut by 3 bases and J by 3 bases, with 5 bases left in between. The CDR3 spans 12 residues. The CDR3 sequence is CASSFLYTEAFF. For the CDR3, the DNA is TGTGCCAGCAGCTTTCTTTACACTGAAGCTTTCTTT. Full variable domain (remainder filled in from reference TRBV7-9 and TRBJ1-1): DTGVSQNPRHKITKRGQNVTFRCDPISEHNRLYWYRQTLGQGPEFLTYFQNEAQLEKSRLLSDRFSAERPKGSFSTLEIQRTEQGDSAMYLCASSFLYTEAFFGQGTRLTVV.

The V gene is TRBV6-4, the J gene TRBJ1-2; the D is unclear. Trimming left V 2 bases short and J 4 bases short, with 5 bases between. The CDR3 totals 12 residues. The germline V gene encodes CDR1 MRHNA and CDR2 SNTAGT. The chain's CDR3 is CASSDSIYGYTF. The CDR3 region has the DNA TGTGCCAGCAGTGACAGTATCTATGGCTACACCTTC.